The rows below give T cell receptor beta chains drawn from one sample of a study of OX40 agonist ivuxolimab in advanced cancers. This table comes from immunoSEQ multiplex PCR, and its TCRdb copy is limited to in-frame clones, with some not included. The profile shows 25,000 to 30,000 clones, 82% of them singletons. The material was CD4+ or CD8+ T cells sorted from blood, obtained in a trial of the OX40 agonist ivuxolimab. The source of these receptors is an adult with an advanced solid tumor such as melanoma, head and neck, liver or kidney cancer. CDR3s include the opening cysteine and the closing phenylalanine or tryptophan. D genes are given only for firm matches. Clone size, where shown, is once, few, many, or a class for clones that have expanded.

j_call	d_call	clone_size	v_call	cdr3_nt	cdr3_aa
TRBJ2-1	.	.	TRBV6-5	TGTGCCAGCACCCCCGGCTCCTACAATGAGCAGTTCTTC	CASTPGSYNEQFF
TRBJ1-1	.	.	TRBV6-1	TGTGCCACGTACGTCCGGGAGAACACTGAAGCTTTCTTT	CATYVRENTEAFF
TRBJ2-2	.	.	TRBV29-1	TGCAGCGTTGTGGCGAACACCGGGGAGCTGTTTTTT	CSVVANTGELFF
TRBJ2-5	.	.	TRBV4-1	TGCGCCAGCAGCCAAGAGGGCAAAACCCAAGAGACCCAGTACTTC	CASSQEGKTQETQYF
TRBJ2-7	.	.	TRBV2	TGTGCCAGCAGTGCACCGAGTGGACAGCCGAGCTCCTACGAGCAGTACTTC	CASSAPSGQPSSYEQYF
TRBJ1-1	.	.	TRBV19	TGTGCCAGTAGTACAACACAGGGAGGGGGCACTGAAGCTTTCTTT	CASSTTQGGGTEAFF
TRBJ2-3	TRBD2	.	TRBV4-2	TGTGCCAGCAGCGAAGTAATAGCGGGGGGTCGGGATACGCAGTATTTT	CASSEVIAGGRDTQYF
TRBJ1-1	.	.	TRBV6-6	TGTGCCAGCAGTCACGGGAGGGAGGAAGCTTTCTTT	CASSHGREEAFF
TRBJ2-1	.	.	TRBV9	TGTGCCAGCAGCTTAGGGACCGGCGATGAGCAGTTCTTC	CASSLGTGDEQFF
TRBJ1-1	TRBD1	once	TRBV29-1	TGCAGCGCCGACAGGGGGCCTACTGAAGCTTTCTTT	CSADRGPTEAFF
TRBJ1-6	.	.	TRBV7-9	TGTGCCAGCAGCTTAGTATCCTCCTATAATTCACCCCTCCACTTT	CASSLVSSYNSPLHF
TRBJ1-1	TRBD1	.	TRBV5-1	TGCGCCAGCAGCTTGGGGGACAGGGCTTTCTTT	CASSLGDRAFF
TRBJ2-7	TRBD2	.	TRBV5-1	TGCGCCAGCAGCCCTGGACTAGGGACCTACGAGCAGTACTTC	CASSPGLGTYEQYF
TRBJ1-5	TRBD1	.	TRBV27	TGTGCCAGCAGTCCTCGACAGGGACCCCGTCAGCCCCAGCATTTT	CASSPRQGPRQPQHF
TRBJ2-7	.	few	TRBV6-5	TGTGCCAGCAGTTACTCGGCTGGGGCCGAGCAGTACTTC	CASSYSAGAEQYF
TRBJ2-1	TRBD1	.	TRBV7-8	TGTGCCAGCAGATATTCACCGGGACAGATCTACAATGAGCAGTTCTTC	CASRYSPGQIYNEQFF
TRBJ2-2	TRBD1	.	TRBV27	TGTGCCAGCAGTCAGGACAGGGGTGTTACCGGGGAGCTGTTTTTT	CASSQDRGVTGELFF
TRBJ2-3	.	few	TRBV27	TGTGCCAGCAGTTTATCCGACTCTAGCACAGATACGCAGTATTTT	CASSLSDSSTDTQYF
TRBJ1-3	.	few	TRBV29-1	TGCAGCGGAACCCTAAGCTCTGGAAACACCATATATTTT	CSGTLSSGNTIYF
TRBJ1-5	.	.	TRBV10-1	TGCGCCAGCCCAGGTGTGAATCAGCCCCAGCATTTT	CASPGVNQPQHF
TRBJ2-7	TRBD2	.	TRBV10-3	TGTGCCATCAGTGAGTCTGGTAGCGGGAGGGCCGCCTACGAGCAGTACTTC	CAISESGSGRAAYEQYF
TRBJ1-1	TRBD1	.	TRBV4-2	TGTGCCAGCAGCCGGTACAGGGGAGGGACTGAAGCTTTCTTT	CASSRYRGGTEAFF
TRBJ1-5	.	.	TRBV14	TGTGCCAGCAGCCAAGGACTCAATCAGCCCCAGCATTTT	CASSQGLNQPQHF
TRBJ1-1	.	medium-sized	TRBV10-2	TGCGCCAGCCGACAGGCCGGTGTCACTGAAGCTTTCTTT	CASRQAGVTEAFF
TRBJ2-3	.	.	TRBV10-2	TGCGCCAGCAGTTTTGTGGGGGGTACCACAGATACGCAGTATTTT	CASSFVGGTTDTQYF
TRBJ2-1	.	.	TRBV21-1	TGTGCCAGCAGCCCCACCCGGGACAGGGGGCCCCTAAGCTCCTACAATGAGCAGTTCTTC	CASSPTRDRGPLSSYNEQFF
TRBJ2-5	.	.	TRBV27	TGTGCCAGCAGTTTAGAGTATAAGGGTTGGGAGACCCAGTACTTC	CASSLEYKGWETQYF
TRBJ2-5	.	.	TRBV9	TGTGCCAGCAGCGACCCCCTCAGCGGCCAAGAGACCCAGTACTTC	CASSDPLSGQETQYF
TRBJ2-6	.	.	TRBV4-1	TGCGCCAGCACGGACCCTGGAAGCTCTGGGGCCAACGTCCTGACTTTC	CASTDPGSSGANVLTF
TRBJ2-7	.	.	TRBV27	TGTGCCAGCAGTCCCGGGACACACTCCTACGAGCAGTACTTC	CASSPGTHSYEQYF
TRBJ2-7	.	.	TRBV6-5	TGTGCCAGCACCGGGGCCTACGAGCAGTACTTC	CASTGAYEQYF
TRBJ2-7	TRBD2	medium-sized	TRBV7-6	TGTGCCAGCAGCTTAGGGGGACTAGCGGGAGGCGTGCAGTACTTC	CASSLGGLAGGVQYF
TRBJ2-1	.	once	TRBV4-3	TGCGCCAGCAGCCAAGCTACTTACAATGAGCAGTTCTTC	CASSQATYNEQFF
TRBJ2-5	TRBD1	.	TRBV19	TGTGCCAGTAGTATAGCTTTTTCGGACAGGCAAGAGACCCAGTACTTC	CASSIAFSDRQETQYF
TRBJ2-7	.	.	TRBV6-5	TGTGCCAGCAGACCCAGGGCAGGGATCGAGCAGTACTTC	CASRPRAGIEQYF
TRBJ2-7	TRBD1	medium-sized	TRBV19	TGTGCCAGTAGTAGCGGGACAGGGGGCTACGAGCAGTACTTC	CASSSGTGGYEQYF
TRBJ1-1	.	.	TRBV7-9	TGTGCCAGCAGCCAGCGAGGAAACACTGAAGCTTTCTTT	CASSQRGNTEAFF
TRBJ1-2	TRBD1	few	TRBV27	TGTGCCGTAGCGCGAGGACAGGGGCGTGTCTATGGCTACACCTTC	CAVARGQGRVYGYTF
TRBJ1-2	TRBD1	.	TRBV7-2	TGTGCCAGCAGCTTAGAATGGGGACAGGGGGTGGGTGGCTACACCTTC	CASSLEWGQGVGGYTF
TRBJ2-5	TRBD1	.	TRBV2	TGTGCCAGCGAAGACAGGGCCTTTCAAGAGACCCAGTACTTC	CASEDRAFQETQYF
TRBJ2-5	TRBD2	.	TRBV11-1	TGTGCCAGCAGCCCGCTAGCGGGGGGGCAAGAGACCCAGTACTTC	CASSPLAGGQETQYF
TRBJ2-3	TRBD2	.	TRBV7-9	TGTGCCAGCAGCCAAGTTGAGGCTAGCGGGCCGGATACGCAGTATTTT	CASSQVEASGPDTQYF
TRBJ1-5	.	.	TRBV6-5	TGTGCCAGCAGTTCGGTCGCAGGGGGCAATCAGCCCCAGCATTTT	CASSSVAGGNQPQHF
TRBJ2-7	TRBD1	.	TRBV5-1	TGCGCCAGCAGACGGGACAGACTTCTAGAGCAGTACTTC	CASRRDRLLEQYF
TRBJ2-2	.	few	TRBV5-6	TGTGCCAGCAGTCCGAGGATAGGTGGGGGGAACACCGGGGAGCTGTTTTTT	CASSPRIGGGNTGELFF
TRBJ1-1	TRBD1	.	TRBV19	TGTGCCAGTACCCCATACGGACAGGGGAGGGGCACTGAAGCTTTCTTT	CASTPYGQGRGTEAFF
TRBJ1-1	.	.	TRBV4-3	TGCGCCAGCAGCCAAGATCTCGCGGTGAACACTGAAGCTTTCTTT	CASSQDLAVNTEAFF
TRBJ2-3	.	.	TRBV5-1	TGCGCCAGCAGCTTGGAAGCGGAGGAAGATACGCAGTATTTT	CASSLEAEEDTQYF
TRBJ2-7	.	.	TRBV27	TGTGCCAGCAGACCCGTTGGTGGAAGCTCCTACGAGCAGTACTTC	CASRPVGGSSYEQYF
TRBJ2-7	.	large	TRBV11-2	TGTGCCAGCAGCCTCGGACGGGACTACGAGCAGTACTTC	CASSLGRDYEQYF
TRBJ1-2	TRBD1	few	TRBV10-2	TGCGCCAGCAGTGAGACAGGGACAGGGAGTCGCTACACCTTC	CASSETGTGSRYTF
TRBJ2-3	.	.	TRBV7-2	TGTGCCAGCAGCTTAGAGGCGGGGGCCCCCACAGATACGCAGTATTTT	CASSLEAGAPTDTQYF
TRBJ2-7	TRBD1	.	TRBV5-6	TGTGCCAGCAGATCTACCCTCCGGGACAGCTACGAGCAGTACTTC	CASRSTLRDSYEQYF
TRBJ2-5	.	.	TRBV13	TGTGCCAGCAGCTTGAAGGGACTCGCTGAGGAGCAGTACTTC	CASSLKGLAEEQYF
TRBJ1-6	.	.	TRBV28	TGTGCCAGCAGTTTATGGGACGGGCGGAATTCACCCCTCCACTTT	CASSLWDGRNSPLHF
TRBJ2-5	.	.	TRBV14	TGTGCCAGCAGCCAACTGGGGGAGACCCAGTACTTC	CASSQLGETQYF
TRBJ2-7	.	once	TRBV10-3	TGTGCCATCAATAGGGACCGGGACACCTACTACGAGCAGTACTTC	CAINRDRDTYYEQYF
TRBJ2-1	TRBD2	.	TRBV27	TGTGCCAGCAGTCGGACTAGCGGGAGCTTCAATGAGCAGTTCTTC	CASSRTSGSFNEQFF